This section outlines one T cell receptor (beta chain) sequence together with its context. Antigen: not known. The data are from a study of T cell repertoires in cytomegalovirus infection. Findings and caveats of the study: What dominated the ex vivo response were HLA-C-restricted CMV-specific TCR beta clonotypes.

MiXCR, run by TCRdb on the reads, gives a single entry per CDR3 protein. The data contain fewer than 650,000 distinct CDR3 sequences, 35% to 50% of them singletons. V lost 5 bases and J lost 9, with 16 bases in between. Germline V CDR1 and CDR2: SGHAT, FQNNGV. The CDR3 is 13 residues long. Sequencing was performed on cultured PBMCs, taken from culture after CMV antigen stimulation. This clonotype was sampled from a human donor in good health (CMV status not recorded). Some clones in this sample may be carry-over from other donors' samples. The rearrangement uses TRBV11-2 and TRBJ2-5; D not resolved. The CDR3 DNA is TGTGCCAGCAGCGGAGCTACGTGGGAAGCCCAGTACTTC. It is translated as CASSGATWEAQYF.